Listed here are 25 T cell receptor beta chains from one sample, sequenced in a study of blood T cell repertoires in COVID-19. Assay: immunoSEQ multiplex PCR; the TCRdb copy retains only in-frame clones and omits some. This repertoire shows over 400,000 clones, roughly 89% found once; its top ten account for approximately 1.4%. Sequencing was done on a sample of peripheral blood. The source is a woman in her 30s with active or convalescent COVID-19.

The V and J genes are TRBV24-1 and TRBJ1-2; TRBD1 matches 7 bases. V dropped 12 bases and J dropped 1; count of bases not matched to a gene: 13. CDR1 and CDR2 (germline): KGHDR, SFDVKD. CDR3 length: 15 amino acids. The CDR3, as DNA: TGTGCCGAAAACACCGGGACAGCAGATAACTATGGCTACACCTTC. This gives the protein CAENTGTADNYGYTF.

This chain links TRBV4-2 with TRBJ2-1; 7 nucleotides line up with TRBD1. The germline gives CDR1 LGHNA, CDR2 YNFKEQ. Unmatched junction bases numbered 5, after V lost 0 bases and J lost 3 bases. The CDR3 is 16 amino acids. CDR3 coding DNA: TGTGCCAGCAGCCAAGAATTGGGGGACAGCTACAATGAGCAGTTCTTC. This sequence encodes CASSQELGDSYNEQFF.

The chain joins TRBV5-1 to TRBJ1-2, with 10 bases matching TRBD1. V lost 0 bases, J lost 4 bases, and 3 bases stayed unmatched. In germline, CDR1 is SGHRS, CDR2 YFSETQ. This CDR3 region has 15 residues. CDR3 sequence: CASSLDWTGGYGYTF. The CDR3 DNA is TGCGCCAGCAGCTTGGACTGGACAGGGGGCTATGGCTACACCTTC.

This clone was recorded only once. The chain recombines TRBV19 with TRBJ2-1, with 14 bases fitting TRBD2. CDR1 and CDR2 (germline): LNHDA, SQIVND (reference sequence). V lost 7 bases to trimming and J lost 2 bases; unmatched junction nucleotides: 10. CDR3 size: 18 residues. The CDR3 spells CASKTGGLAGGPYNEQFF. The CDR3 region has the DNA TGTGCCAGTAAAACAGGAGGACTAGCGGGAGGACCCTACAATGAGCAGTTCTTC.

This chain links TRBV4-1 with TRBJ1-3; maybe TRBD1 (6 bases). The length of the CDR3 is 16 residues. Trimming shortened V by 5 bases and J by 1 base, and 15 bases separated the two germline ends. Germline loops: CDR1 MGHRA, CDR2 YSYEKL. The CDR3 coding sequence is TGCGCCAGCAGCGGAAAGGGGGGGGAGTCTGGAAACACCATATATTTT. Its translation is CASSGKGGESGNTIYF.

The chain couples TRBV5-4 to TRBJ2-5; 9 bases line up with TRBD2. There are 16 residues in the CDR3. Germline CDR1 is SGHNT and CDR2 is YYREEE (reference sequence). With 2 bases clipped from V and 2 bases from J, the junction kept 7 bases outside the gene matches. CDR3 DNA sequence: TGTGCCAGCAGCTTATTCAGCGGGAGGTCTCAAGAGACCCAGTACTTC. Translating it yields CASSLFSGRSQETQYF.

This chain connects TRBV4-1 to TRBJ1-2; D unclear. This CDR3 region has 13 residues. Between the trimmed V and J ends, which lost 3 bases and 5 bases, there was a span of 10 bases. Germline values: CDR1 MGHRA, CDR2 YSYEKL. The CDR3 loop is CASSHLAEYGYTF. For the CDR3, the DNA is TGCGCCAGCAGCCACCTCGCGGAATATGGCTACACCTTC.

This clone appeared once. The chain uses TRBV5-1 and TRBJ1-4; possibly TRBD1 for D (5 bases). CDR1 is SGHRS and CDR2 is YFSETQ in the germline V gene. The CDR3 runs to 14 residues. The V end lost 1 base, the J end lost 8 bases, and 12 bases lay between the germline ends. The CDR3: CASSLRGQGEKLFF. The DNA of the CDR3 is TGCGCCAGCAGCTTGCGTGGGCAGGGAGAAAAACTGTTTTTT.

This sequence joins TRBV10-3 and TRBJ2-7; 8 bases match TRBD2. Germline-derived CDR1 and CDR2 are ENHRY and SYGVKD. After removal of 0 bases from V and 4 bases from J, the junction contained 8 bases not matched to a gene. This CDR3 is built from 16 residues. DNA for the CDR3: TGTGCCATCAGTGAGTCGCGGGGGGCGAATAGATACGAGCAGTACTTC. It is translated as CAISESRGANRYEQYF.

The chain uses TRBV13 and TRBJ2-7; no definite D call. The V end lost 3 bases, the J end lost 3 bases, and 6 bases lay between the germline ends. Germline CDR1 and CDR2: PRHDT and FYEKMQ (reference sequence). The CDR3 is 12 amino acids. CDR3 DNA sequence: TGTGCCAGCAGCTTCCATGTCTACGAGCAGTACTTC. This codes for CASSFHVYEQYF.

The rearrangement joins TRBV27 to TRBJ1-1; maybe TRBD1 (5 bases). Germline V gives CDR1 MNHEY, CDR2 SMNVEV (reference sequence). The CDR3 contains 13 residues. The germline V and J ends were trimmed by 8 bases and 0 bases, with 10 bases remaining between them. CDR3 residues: CASLRQLNTEAFF. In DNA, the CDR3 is TGTGCCAGCCTAAGACAGTTGAACACTGAAGCTTTCTTT.

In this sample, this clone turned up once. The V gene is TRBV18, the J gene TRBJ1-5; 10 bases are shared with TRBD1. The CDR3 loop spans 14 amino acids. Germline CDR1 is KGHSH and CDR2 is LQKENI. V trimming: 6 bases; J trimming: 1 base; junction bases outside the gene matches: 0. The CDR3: CASSGQGSNQPQHF. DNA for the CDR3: TGTGCCAGCTCGGGACAGGGGAGCAATCAGCCCCAGCATTTT.

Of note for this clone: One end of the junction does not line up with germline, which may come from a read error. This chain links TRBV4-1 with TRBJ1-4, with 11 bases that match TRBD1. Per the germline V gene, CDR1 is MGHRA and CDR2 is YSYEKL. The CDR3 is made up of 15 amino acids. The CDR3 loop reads CASSQVGAERGQGVF. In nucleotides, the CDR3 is TGCGCCAGCAGCCAAGTAGGTGCCGAGCGGGGACAGGGGGTTTTT.

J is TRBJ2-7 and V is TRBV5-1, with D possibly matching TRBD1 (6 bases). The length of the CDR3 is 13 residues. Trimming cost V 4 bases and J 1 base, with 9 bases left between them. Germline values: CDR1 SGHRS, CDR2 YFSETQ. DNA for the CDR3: TGCGCCAGCAGCGTTGACAGGTCCTACGAGCAGTACTTC. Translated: CASSVDRSYEQYF.

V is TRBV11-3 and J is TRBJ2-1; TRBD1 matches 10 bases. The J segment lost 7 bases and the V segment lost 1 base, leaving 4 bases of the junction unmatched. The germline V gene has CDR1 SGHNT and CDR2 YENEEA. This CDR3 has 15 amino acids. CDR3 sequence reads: CASSLGQGAFNEQFF. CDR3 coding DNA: TGTGCCAGCAGCTTAGGACAGGGGGCCTTTAATGAGCAGTTCTTC.

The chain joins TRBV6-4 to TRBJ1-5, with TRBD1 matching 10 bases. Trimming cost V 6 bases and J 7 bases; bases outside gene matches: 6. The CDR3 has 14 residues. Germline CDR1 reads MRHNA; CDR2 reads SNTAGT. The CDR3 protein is CASRGQGSGQPQHF. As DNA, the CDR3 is TGTGCCAGCAGGGGACAGGGGTCGGGGCAGCCCCAGCATTTT.

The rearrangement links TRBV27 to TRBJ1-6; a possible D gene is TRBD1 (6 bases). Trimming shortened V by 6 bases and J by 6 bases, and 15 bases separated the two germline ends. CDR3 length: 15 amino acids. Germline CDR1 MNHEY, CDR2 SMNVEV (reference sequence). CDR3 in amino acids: CASRPNTGINSPLHF. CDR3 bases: TGTGCCAGCAGACCTAATACAGGGATTAATTCACCCCTCCACTTT.

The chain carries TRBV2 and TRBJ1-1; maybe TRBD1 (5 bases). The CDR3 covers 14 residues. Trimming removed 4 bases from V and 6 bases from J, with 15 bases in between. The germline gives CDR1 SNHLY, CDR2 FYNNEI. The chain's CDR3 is CASSGGPAGAEAFF. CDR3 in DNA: TGTGCCAGCAGTGGGGGACCAGCGGGGGCTGAAGCTTTCTTT.

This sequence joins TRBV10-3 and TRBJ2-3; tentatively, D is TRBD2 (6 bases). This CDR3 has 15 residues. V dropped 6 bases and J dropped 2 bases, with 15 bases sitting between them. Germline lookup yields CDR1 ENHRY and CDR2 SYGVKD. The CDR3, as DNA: TGTGCCATCAGGGACCGGGACTGGGCCACAGATACGCAGTATTTT. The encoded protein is CAIRDRDWATDTQYF.

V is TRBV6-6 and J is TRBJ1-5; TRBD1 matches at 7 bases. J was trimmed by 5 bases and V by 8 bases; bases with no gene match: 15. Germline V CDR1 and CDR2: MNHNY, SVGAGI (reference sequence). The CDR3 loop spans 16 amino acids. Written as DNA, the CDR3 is TGTGCCAGCCTTTCCCACGGACAGGTTTTTGATCAGCCCCAGCATTTT. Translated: CASLSHGQVFDQPQHF.

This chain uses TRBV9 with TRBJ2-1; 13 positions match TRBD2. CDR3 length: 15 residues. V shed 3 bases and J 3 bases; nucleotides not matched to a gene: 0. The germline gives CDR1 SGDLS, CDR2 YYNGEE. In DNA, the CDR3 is TGTGCCAGCAGCGGACTAGCGGGAGGCTACAATGAGCAGTTCTTC. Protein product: CASSGLAGGYNEQFF.

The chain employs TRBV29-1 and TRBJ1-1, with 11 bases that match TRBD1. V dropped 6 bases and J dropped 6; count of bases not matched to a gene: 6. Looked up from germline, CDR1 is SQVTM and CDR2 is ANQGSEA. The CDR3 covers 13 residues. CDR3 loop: CSVAGQGAAEAFF. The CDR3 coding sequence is TGCAGCGTGGCCGGACAGGGGGCCGCTGAAGCTTTCTTT. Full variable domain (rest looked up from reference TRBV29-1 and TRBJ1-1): SAVISQKPSRDICQRGTSLTIQCQVDSQVTMMFWYRQQPGQSLTLIATANQGSEATYESGFVIDKFPISRPNLTFSTLTVSNMSPEDSSIYLCSVAGQGAAEAFFGQGTRLTVV.

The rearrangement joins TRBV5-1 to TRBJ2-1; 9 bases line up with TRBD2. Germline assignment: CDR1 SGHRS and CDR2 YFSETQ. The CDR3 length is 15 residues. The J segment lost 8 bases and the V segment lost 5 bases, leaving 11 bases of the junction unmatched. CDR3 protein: CASSWSSGAWDEQFF. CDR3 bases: TGCGCCAGCAGTTGGTCTAGCGGGGCCTGGGATGAGCAGTTCTTC.

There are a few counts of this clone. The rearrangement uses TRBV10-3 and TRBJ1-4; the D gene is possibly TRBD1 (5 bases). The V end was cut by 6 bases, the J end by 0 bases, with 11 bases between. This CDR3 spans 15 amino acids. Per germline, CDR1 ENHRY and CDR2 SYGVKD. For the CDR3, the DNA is TGTGCCATCAGCCAAGGACAATCAACTAATGAAAAACTGTTTTTT. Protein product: CAISQGQSTNEKLFF.

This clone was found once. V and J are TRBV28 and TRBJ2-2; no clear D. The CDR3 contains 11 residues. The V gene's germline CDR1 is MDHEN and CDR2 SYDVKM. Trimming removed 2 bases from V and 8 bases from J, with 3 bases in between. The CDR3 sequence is CASSLLGELFF. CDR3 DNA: TGTGCCAGCAGTTTACTGGGGGAGCTGTTTTTT.